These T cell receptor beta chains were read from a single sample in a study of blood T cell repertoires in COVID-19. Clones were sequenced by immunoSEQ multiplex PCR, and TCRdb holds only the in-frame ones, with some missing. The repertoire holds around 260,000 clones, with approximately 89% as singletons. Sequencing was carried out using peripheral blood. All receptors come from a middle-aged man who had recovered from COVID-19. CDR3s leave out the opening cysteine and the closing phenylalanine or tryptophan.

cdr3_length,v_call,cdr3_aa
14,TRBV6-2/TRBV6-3,ASSYDSTTLQGEQF
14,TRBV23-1,ASSPDAPREENIQY
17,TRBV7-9,ASSLDARGGRAWGPEQF
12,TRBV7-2,ASSLRASGGTQY
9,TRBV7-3,ASSLRSEQY
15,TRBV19,ASRSGTGGFYTGELF
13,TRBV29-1,SVDDAAGGTDTQY
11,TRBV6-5,ALQVSNTGELF
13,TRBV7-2,ASSLAYRVRNIQY
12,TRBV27,ASRLIDGEDEQY
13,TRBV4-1,ASSQDWGVGNTIY
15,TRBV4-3,ASSQDRRRGDTDTQY
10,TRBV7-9,ASSRTAYEQY
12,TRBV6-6,ASSMNLVPGELF
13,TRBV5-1,ASSLTGQGFHEQY
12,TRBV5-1,ATSFSGGRQTQY
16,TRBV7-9,ASSPTGTTLSLGNTIY
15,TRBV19,ASSMFAAATSTDTQY
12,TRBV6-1,ASSDRGGRQTQY
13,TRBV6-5,ASSLLTSGAGELF
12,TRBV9,ASSIEGGPDVRF
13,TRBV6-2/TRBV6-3,ASSYTGPNVSPLH
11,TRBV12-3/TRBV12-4,ASRKLLRDTQY
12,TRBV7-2,ASSSPLAGDEQF
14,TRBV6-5,ASSYVGAGGLYEQY
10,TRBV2,ASRKGPNTQY
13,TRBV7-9,ASSLASNRIYEQY
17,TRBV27,ASSRKGQGVGAYNSPLH
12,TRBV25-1,ASSESGREETQY
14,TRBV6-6,ASSYLGRGSQETQY
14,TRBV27,ASSPRDTRTNYGYT
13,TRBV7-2,ASSARQGDGQPQH
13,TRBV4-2,ASSQDGEGHLGYT
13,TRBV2,ASSATVPPNEKLF
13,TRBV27,ASSFLERVANEQF
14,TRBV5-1,ASSLVLGAGEETQY
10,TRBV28,ASSQTVTEQY
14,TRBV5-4,ASSLGSGGPSNEQY
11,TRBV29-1,SVEAGGNNEQF
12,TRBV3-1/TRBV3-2,ASSQGRGATEQF
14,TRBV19,ASSRQGGQSSEKLF
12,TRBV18,ASSPTGLNTEAF
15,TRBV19,ASSGRLAGVPPYEQY
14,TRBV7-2,ASSPPGQGAGETQY
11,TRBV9,ASSVQGGTEAF
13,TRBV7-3,ASSLTAEGWETQY
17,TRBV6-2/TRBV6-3,ASSYSKASGGAFLHEQF
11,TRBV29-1,SVDGRGTDTQY
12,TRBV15,ASRLGGADNEQF
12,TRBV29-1,SVEDPAGRETQY
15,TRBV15,ATSRDYRGGRRETQY
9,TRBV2,ASAGGHEQF
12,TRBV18,ASSRDPGVTEAF
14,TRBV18,ASSQGLAGGTDTQY